This T cell receptor (beta chain) was retrieved from a study of T cells in Graves' hyperthyroidism and ophthalmopathy. TCR beta CDR3 regions were amplified from RNA transcripts. HTBI primers were employed in a first-round RT-PCR of the TCR CDR3. MiXCR, run by TCRdb on the multiplex PCR reads, gives a single entry per CDR3 protein. The table lists fewer than 900,000 distinct CDR3 sequences, roughly 17% of them singletons. CDR1 and CDR2 from the germline V gene are SNHLY and FYNNEI. The CDR3 runs to 15 residues. V was pared by 1 base and J by 7 bases, with 8 bases of the junction left unmatched. This clonotype was detected ten times or more. The antigen is not known. Study results and limitations: The model made its ophthalmopathy prediction, and onset followed a median 6.5 months later.

The receptor comes from a man aged 18 to 30 with Graves' hyperthyroidism. Specimen: blood. The chain has TRBV2 and TRBJ2-7; 9 bases are a match to TRBD2. CDR3 bases: TGTGCCAGCAGTGAAGTGTTAGCGGGAGCGGGAGAGCAGTACTTC. Translated, it gives CASSEVLAGAGEQYF. The full variable domain, with the rest looked up from reference TRBV2 and TRBJ2-7, is EPEVTQTPSHQVTQMGQEVILRCVPISNHLYFYWYRQILGQKVEFLVSFYNNEISEKSEIFDDQFSVERPDGSNFTLKIRSTKLEDSAMYFCASSEVLAGAGEQYFGPGTRLTVT.